Listed below are T cell receptor beta chains from one sample, sequenced in a study of pediatric ulcerative colitis. Assay: immunoSEQ multiplex PCR; the TCRdb copy retains only in-frame clones and omits some. The data hold about 60,000 clones, with about 89% observed a single time. The sequencing input was blood. Receptors were obtained from a boy under 18 who was a control in a study of pediatric ulcerative colitis. Both conserved end residues are part of each CDR3. The D gene is left open where the match is weak. The size field is filled for only some rows; it gives once, few, many or a size class.

13	TRBV4-3	TRBD1	TRBJ1-1	NA	CASSPGQGIWAFF	TGCGCCAGCAGCCCGGGACAGGGAATATGGGCTTTCTTT
14	TRBV6-5	NA	TRBJ1-4	NA	CASRRGIFTEKLFF	TGTGCCAGCAGAAGAGGTATATTTACTGAAAAACTGTTTTTT
11	TRBV6-1	NA	TRBJ1-2	NA	CASGNHYGYTF	TGTGCCAGCGGGAACCACTATGGCTACACCTTC
17	TRBV7-2	TRBD2	TRBJ2-3	NA	CASSPKSSSGNTDTQYF	TGTGCCAGCAGCCCCAAATCCTCTAGCGGGAACACAGATACGCAGTATTTT
14	TRBV7-3	NA	TRBJ2-3	NA	CASSPNGEEGTQYF	TGTGCCAGCAGCCCCAACGGGGAAGAGGGTACGCAGTATTTT
15	TRBV27	NA	TRBJ2-7	NA	CASSLSQGAHYEQYF	TGTGCCAGCAGTTTATCACAGGGAGCACACTACGAGCAGTACTTC
14	TRBV19	TRBD1	TRBJ1-2	NA	CASNNRGLFYGYTF	TGTGCCAGTAATAACAGGGGGCTGTTCTATGGCTACACCTTC
12	TRBV19	NA	TRBJ1-2	NA	CATIGGGYGYTF	TGTGCCACTATTGGGGGCGGCTATGGCTACACCTTC
14	TRBV9	NA	TRBJ1-1	NA	CASSVLASNTEAFF	TGTGCCAGCAGCGTTCTGGCCTCGAACACTGAAGCTTTCTTT
14	TRBV7-9	TRBD1	TRBJ2-7	NA	CASSDGQGESGQYF	TGTGCCAGCAGCGACGGACAGGGCGAGTCCGGGCAGTACTTC
15	TRBV7-2	NA	TRBJ2-1	NA	CASSLDGGSYNEQFF	TGTGCCAGCAGCTTAGACGGGGGCTCCTACAATGAGCAGTTCTTC
11	TRBV28	NA	TRBJ1-1	once	CATSKDTEAFF	TGTGCCACCTCGAAGGACACTGAAGCTTTCTTT
14	TRBV6-5	NA	TRBJ1-2	NA	CASRGPKINYGYTF	TGTGCCAGCAGGGGCCCTAAGATAAACTATGGCTACACCTTC
17	TRBV28	TRBD2	TRBJ2-5	NA	CASSFRLAGGPYETQYF	TGTGCCAGCAGTTTCAGACTAGCGGGAGGGCCGTACGAGACCCAGTACTTC
13	TRBV5-4	NA	TRBJ2-2	few	CASSPEYTGELFF	TGTGCCAGCAGCCCGGAATACACCGGGGAGCTGTTTTTT
15	TRBV27	NA	TRBJ1-4	NA	CASSSRWGGEEKLFF	TGTGCCAGCAGTTCCCGGTGGGGCGGTGAGGAAAAACTGTTTTTT
16	TRBV7-7	TRBD2	TRBJ2-3	NA	CASSSGLAGEADTQYF	TGTGCTAGCAGCTCCGGACTAGCGGGAGAGGCAGATACGCAGTATTTT
14	TRBV28	TRBD2	TRBJ2-7	NA	CASTARTSRYEQYF	TGTGCCAGCACCGCCCGGACTAGCAGATACGAGCAGTACTTC
18	TRBV5-1	TRBD1	TRBJ2-7	NA	CASSGLLTGQGISYEQYF	TGCGCCAGCAGTGGACTTTTGACGGGACAGGGGATTTCCTACGAGCAGTACTTC
14	TRBV28	TRBD1	TRBJ1-1	NA	CASSYHRGSTEAFF	TGTGCCAGCAGTTACCACAGGGGCTCCACTGAAGCTTTCTTT
15	TRBV28	TRBD2	TRBJ2-7	NA	CASSPHLAGEAQQYF	TGTGCCAGCAGTCCACATTTAGCGGGAGAAGCCCAGCAGTACTTC
16	TRBV9	NA	TRBJ2-2	NA	CASSVDVAVNTGELFF	TGTGCCAGCAGCGTAGACGTAGCGGTCAACACCGGGGAGCTGTTTTTT
16	TRBV7-6	NA	TRBJ2-3	NA	CASSLAYTASTDTQYF	TGTGCCAGCAGCTTAGCTTACACCGCTAGCACAGATACGCAGTATTTT